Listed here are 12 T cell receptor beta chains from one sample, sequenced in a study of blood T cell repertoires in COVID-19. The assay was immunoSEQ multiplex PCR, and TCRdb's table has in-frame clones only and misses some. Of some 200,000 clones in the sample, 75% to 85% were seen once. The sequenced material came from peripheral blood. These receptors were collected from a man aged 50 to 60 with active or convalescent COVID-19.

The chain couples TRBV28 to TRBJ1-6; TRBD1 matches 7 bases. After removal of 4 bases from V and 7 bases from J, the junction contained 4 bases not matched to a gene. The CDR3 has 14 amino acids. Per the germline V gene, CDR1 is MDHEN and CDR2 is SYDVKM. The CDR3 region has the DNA TGTGCCAGCAGTTCAACAGGGGTAAATTCACCCCTCCACTTT. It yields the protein CASSSTGVNSPLHF.

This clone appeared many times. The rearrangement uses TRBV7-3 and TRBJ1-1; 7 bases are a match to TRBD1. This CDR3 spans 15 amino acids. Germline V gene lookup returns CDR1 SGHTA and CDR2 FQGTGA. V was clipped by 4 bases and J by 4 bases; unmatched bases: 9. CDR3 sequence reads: CASSSQGLGSTEAFF. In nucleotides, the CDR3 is TGTGCCAGCAGCTCACAGGGGTTGGGAAGCACTGAAGCTTTCTTT.

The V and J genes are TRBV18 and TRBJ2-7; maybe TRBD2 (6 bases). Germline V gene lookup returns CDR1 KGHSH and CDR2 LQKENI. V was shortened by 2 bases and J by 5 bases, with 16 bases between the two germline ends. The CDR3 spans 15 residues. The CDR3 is CASSPIGDSDDEQYF. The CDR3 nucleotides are TGTGCCAGCTCACCAATCGGGGACTCGGACGACGAGCAGTACTTC.

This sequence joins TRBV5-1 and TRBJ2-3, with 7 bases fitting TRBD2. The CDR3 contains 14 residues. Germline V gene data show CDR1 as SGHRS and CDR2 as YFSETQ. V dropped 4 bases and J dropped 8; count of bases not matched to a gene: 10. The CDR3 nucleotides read TGCGCCAGCAGCCCTGGGGAGGGATATGGTACGCAGTATTTT. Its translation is CASSPGEGYGTQYF. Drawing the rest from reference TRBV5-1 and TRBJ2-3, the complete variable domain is KAGVTQTPRYLIKTRGQQVTLSCSPISGHRSVSWYQQTPGQGLQFLFEYFSETQRNKGNFPGRFSGRQFSNSRSEMNVSTLELGDSALYLCASSPGEGYGTQYFGPGTRLTVL.

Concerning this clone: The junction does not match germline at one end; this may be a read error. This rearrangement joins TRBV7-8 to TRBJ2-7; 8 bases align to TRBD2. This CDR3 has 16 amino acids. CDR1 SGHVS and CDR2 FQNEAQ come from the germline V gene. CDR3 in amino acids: CASSLGRLAQPYEQYF. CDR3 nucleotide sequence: TGTGCCAGCAGTTTAGGTAGACTAGCGCAACCCTACGAGCAGTACTTC.

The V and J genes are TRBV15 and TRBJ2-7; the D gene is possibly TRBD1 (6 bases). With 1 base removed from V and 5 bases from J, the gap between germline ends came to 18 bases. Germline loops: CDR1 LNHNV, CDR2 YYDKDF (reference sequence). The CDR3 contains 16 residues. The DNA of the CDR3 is TGTGCCACCAGCAGAGGCGGAACCACAGGGACCCACGAGCAGTACTTC. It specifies CATSRGGTTGTHEQYF.

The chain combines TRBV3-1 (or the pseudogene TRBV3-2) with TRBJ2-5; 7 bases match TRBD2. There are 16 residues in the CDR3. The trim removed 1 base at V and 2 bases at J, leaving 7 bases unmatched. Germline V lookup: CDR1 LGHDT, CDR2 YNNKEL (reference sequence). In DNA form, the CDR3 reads TGTGCCAGCAGCCAAGCTGGGGGGGTGGAACAAGAGACCCAGTACTTC. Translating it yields CASSQAGGVEQETQYF.

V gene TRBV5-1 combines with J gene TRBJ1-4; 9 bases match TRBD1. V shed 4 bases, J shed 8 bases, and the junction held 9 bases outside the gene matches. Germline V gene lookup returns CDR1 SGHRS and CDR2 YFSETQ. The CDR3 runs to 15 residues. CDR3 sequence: CASSIRQGVGEKLFF. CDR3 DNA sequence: TGCGCCAGCAGCATAAGACAGGGGGTCGGCGAAAAACTGTTTTTT.

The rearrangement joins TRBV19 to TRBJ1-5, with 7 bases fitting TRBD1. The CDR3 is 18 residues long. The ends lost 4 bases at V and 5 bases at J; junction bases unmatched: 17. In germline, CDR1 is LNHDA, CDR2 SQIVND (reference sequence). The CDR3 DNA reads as TGTGCCAGTAGTAAATGGGCGGGCACGACAGGGAAAGATCAGCCCCAGCATTTT. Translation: CASSKWAGTTGKDQPQHF. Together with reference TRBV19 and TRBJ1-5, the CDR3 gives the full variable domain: DGGITQSPKYLFRKEGQNVTLSCEQNLNHDAMYWYRQDPGQGLRLIYYSQIVNDFQKGDIAEGYSVSREKKESFPLTVTSAQKNPTAFYLCASSKWAGTTGKDQPQHFGDGTRLSIL.

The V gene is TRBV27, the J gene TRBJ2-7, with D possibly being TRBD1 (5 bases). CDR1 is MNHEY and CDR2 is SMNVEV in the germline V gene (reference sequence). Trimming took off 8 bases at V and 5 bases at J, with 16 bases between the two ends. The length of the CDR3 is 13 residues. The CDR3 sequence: CASGAARAHEQYF. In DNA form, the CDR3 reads TGTGCCAGCGGAGCTGCCAGGGCCCACGAGCAGTACTTC.

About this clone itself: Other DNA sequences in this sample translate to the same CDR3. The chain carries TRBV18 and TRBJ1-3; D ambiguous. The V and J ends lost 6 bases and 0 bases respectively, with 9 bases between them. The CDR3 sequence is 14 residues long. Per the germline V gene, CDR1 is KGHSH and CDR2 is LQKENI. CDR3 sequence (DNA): TGTGCCAGCTCCCCGAGGGACTCTGGAAACACCATATATTTT. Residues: CASSPRDSGNTIYF.

CDR3 loop: CATLDRENYGYTF. CDR3 bases: TGTGCCACCCTGGACAGGGAAAACTATGGCTACACCTTC. This sequence joins TRBV19 and TRBJ1-2; 8 bases line up with TRBD1. The germline V gene has CDR1 LNHDA and CDR2 SQIVND (reference sequence). CDR3 size: 13 residues. J lost 2 bases, V lost 10 bases, and 6 bases had no gene match. Full variable domain (missing parts from reference TRBV19 and TRBJ1-2): DGGITQSPKYLFRKEGQNVTLSCEQNLNHDAMYWYRQDPGQGLRLIYYSQIVNDFQKGDIAEGYSVSREKKESFPLTVTSAQKNPTAFYLCATLDRENYGYTFGSGTRLTVV.